These T cell receptor beta chains were read from a single sample in a study of T cell clusters in autoimmune cytopenias. Reprocessing the multiplex PCR reads, TCRdb reports a single entry for every CDR3 protein and omits DNA. Its clone listing holds 7,000 to 7,500 distinct CDR3 sequences. This sample was also put to use in a study of T cell repertoires in aging, cancer and after chemotherapy.

The sample comprised peripheral blood. The receptor set was obtained from a human donor in good health. The CDR3 runs from the conserved cysteine through the conserved F or W. Clone size is stated in some rows and not others, as once, few, many or a class when expanded.

>TRBJ1-4|TRBV19|.
CASSRGTGSTNEKLFF
>TRBJ1-4|TRBV7-9|.
CASSFRTVYNEKLFF
>TRBJ2-1|TRBV29-1|medium-sized
CSVESPNYNEQFF
>TRBJ2-3|TRBV18|medium-sized
CASSPLMQGPSTDTQYF
>TRBJ2-7|TRBV6-1|.
CASSPLLTGGGYEQYF
>TRBJ2-7|TRBV29-1|medium-sized
CSVEVEAYEQYF
>TRBJ1-4|TRBV12-3/TRBV12-4|.
CASSFGGTNEKLFF
>TRBJ1-1|TRBV5-1|.
CASSLTETGGAAFF
>TRBJ2-2|TRBV5-4|.
CASSVTGQVNTGELFF
>TRBJ2-7|TRBV6-4|.
CASSGYRGPYEQYF
>TRBJ2-3|TRBV24-1|.
CATSDGTDTQYF
>TRBJ1-4|TRBV6-5|medium-sized
CASSLSQNEKLFF
>TRBJ1-1|TRBV10-3|.
CAISSGGGPLNTEAFF
>TRBJ2-5|TRBV4-1|.
CASSQDPSRDRAVRGTQYF
>TRBJ1-4|TRBV6-1|.
CASAGKGITNEKLFF
>TRBJ1-2|TRBV5-6|.
CASTQLDSSSGYTF
>TRBJ2-7|TRBV29-1|medium-sized
CSVEDPTTGIYEQYF
>TRBJ1-6|TRBV27|.
CASRLGEAYNSPLHF
>TRBJ2-1|TRBV27|.
CASSFNYFYNEQFF
>TRBJ1-2|TRBV6-1|.
CASSDWGTNYGYTF
>TRBJ2-4|TRBV30|.
CPPQEAVAKNIQYF
>TRBJ1-4|TRBV6-5|.
CASSYSEGQSYEKLFF
>TRBJ1-1|TRBV30|.
CAWIGGENTEAFF
>TRBJ1-4|TRBV29-1|medium-sized
CSVGGRVDEKLFF
>TRBJ1-4|TRBV5-6|.
CASSPSGQGITNEKLFF
>TRBJ1-4|TRBV5-1|.
CASQLGWTGGEDEKLFF
>TRBJ2-1|TRBV27|medium-sized
CASSLSVDGFNEQFF
>TRBJ1-1|TRBV29-1|.
CSVGERGNTEAFF
>TRBJ2-1|TRBV12-3/TRBV12-4|.
CASSFPPGLSNEQFF
>TRBJ1-4|TRBV5-4|.
CASSLETGSNEKLFF
>TRBJ1-5|TRBV19|.
CASSRNRDSLRQPQHF
>TRBJ2-2|TRBV27|.
CASSLLGKTGELFF
>TRBJ1-1|TRBV6-5|.
CASSYQGARSNTEAFF
>TRBJ2-2|TRBV6-2/TRBV6-3|.
CASRTLGGITGELFF
>TRBJ1-2|TRBV5-4|.
CASSLDTQGAGYGYTF
>TRBJ1-2|TRBV7-6|.
CASKPDREGAYGYTF
>TRBJ1-5|TRBV29-1|.
CSAGGGNQPQHF
>TRBJ2-3|TRBV6-5|.
CASRFGTSGRNVIDTQYF
>TRBJ2-7|TRBV6-5|medium-sized
CASSYSRGSSYEQYF
>TRBJ2-3|TRBV5-6|medium-sized
CASSLAPKDTQYF
>TRBJ2-7|TRBV10-1|.
CASSEGLADEQYF
>TRBJ1-1|TRBV15|.
CATSEGVNTEAFF